Each of the 2 T cell receptor beta chains below was sequenced from the same sample in a study of a mutant IDH1 vaccine in newly diagnosed glioma. Only in-frame clones appear in the TCRdb table, and some are missing; sequencing was by immunoSEQ multiplex PCR. The table shows tens of thousands of clones, with roughly 80% occurring only once. The time point was: week 47, end of study. Every vaccination contained 300 ug of the mutant IDH1 20-mer peptide and was paired with topical imiquimod. These receptors' targets are unknown. Material: PBMCs, obtained from a glioma patient whose treatment included an IDH1 peptide vaccine. Receptors originate from a man aged 25-45 years with glioma.

This chain joins TRBV5-6 and TRBJ1-4; D gene ambiguous. V lost 3 bases to trimming and J lost 8 bases, with 8 bases between them. There are 12 residues in the CDR3. The V gene's germline CDR1 is SGHDT and CDR2 YYEEEE. CDR3 in amino acids: CASSSWSEKLFF. In nucleotides, the CDR3 is TGTGCCAGCAGCTCCTGGTCGGAAAAACTGTTTTTT.

This rearrangement joins TRBV7-9 to TRBJ1-1; weak D call: TRBD1 (6 bases). Trimming pared 4 bases from V and 5 bases from J, leaving 17 bases between. The CDR3 has 15 amino acids. The germline V gene encodes CDR1 SEHNR and CDR2 FQNEAQ (reference sequence). This CDR3 reads CASSSRTGIRTEAFF. Here the CDR3 DNA reads TGTGCCAGCAGCTCCCGCACAGGGATTAGAACTGAAGCTTTCTTT. Using reference TRBV7-9 and TRBJ1-1 for the parts outside the CDR3, the full variable domain is DTGVSQNPRHKITKRGQNVTFRCDPISEHNRLYWYRQTLGQGPEFLTYFQNEAQLEKSRLLSDRFSAERPKGSFSTLEIQRTEQGDSAMYLCASSSRTGIRTEAFFGQGTRLTVV.